This is a list of T cell receptor beta chains from one sample in a study of T cell responses to AZD1222 COVID-19 vaccine. Profiled with immunoSEQ multiplex PCR; TCRdb holds only in-frame clones, not every one. The repertoire holds about 150,000 clones, with about 90% as singletons. Sample: peripheral blood, taken 28 days after the second AZD1222 dose. These receptors all stem from an adult who received the AZD1222 COVID-19 vaccine. CDR3s include the opening cysteine and the closing phenylalanine or tryptophan. A D gene is named only where the DNA matches it firmly. A clone size is listed for some rows: how often the clone was seen (once, few, many), or a class if it is expanded.

clone size	D gene	V gene	J gene	CDR3 DNA	CDR3 protein
.	TRBD2	TRBV9	TRBJ2-7	TGTGCCAGCAGCGGGAGCCGGGACTATTCCTACGAGCAGTACTTC	CASSGSRDYSYEQYF
.	TRBD1	TRBV5-5	TRBJ1-6	TGTGCCAGCAGCTCCGGGACAGCCATCTATAATTCACCCCTCCACTTT	CASSSGTAIYNSPLHF
.	.	TRBV6-5	TRBJ1-6	TGTGCCAGCAGCGACAGGCGAAATTCACCCCTCCACTTT	CASSDRRNSPLHF
.	.	TRBV13	TRBJ1-3	TGTGCCAGCAGCTTAGTCGCCGGGGTAGGGGGAAACACCATATATTTT	CASSLVAGVGGNTIYF
.	.	TRBV5-8	TRBJ2-7	TGTGCCAGGGACGGCTACGAGCAGTACTTC	CARDGYEQYF
.	TRBD2	TRBV18	TRBJ2-2	TGTGCCAGCTCACCAGCCCCCCCCGGACTAGCGGCGAACACCGGGGAGCTGTTTTTT	CASSPAPPGLAANTGELFF
.	.	TRBV2	TRBJ2-2	TGTGCCAGCAGGAAGGACATCTCGAACACCGGGGAGCTGTTTTTT	CASRKDISNTGELFF
.	.	TRBV6-2/TRBV6-3	TRBJ1-5	TGTGCCAGCAACCCGGACTCTCTGGGAAATCAGCCCCAGCATTTT	CASNPDSLGNQPQHF
.	.	TRBV19	TRBJ1-1	TGTGCCAGTAGTCCACTACTCCCGGGTATGGGCACTGAAGCTTTCTTT	CASSPLLPGMGTEAFF
.	TRBD1	TRBV6-6	TRBJ1-5	TGTGCCAGCAGTGCCGGACAGGGAAACAATCAGCCCCAGCATTTT	CASSAGQGNNQPQHF
.	.	TRBV12-3/TRBV12-4	TRBJ1-2	TGTGCCAGCAGCCCGACTCACTATGGCTACACCTTC	CASSPTHYGYTF
once	.	TRBV7-6	TRBJ2-7	TGTGCCAGCAGCACAGGAGGCTCCTCCTACGAGCAGTACTTC	CASSTGGSSYEQYF
.	.	TRBV30	TRBJ2-4	TGTGCCTGGAGTCGGACCGTCAAAAACATTCAGTACTTC	CAWSRTVKNIQYF
.	TRBD2	TRBV2	TRBJ2-5	TGTGCCAGCAGCTCGACTAGCGGGGGATCGGAGACCCAGTACTTC	CASSSTSGGSETQYF
.	.	TRBV4-1	TRBJ1-2	TGCGCCAGCAGCCTCGGTGCCGACCCCAAGAACTATGGCTACACCTTC	CASSLGADPKNYGYTF
.	.	TRBV5-5	TRBJ2-5	TGTGCCAGCAGCTTAGGCACTAACCAAGAGACCCAGTACTTC	CASSLGTNQETQYF
.	.	TRBV19	TRBJ1-3	TGTGCCAGCCGGGGGCTCCGCTCTGGAAACACCATATATTTT	CASRGLRSGNTIYF
.	.	TRBV7-2	TRBJ1-4	TGTGCCAGCAGGGATTTAAAGGTCAATGAAAAACTGTTTTTT	CASRDLKVNEKLFF
.	.	TRBV12-3/TRBV12-4	TRBJ1-5	TGTGCCAGCAGCCAGGAGGGCAATCAGCCCCAGCATTTT	CASSQEGNQPQHF
.	TRBD1	TRBV9	TRBJ2-1	TGTGCCAGCAGCGCGGGACAGTTTTTAAGAAATGAGCAGTTCTTC	CASSAGQFLRNEQFF
.	.	TRBV27	TRBJ1-4	TGTGCCAGCAGTCCACGACAGAGCCTTAATGAAAAACTGTTTTTT	CASSPRQSLNEKLFF
.	.	TRBV11-2	TRBJ1-6	TGTGCCAGCAGCTTAGGATGGCAGGGTTTCCGCAATTCACCCCTCCACTTT	CASSLGWQGFRNSPLHF
.	.	TRBV6-1	TRBJ2-3	TGTGCCAGCAGTGAACTCGGGGGCGCAGATACGCAGTATTTT	CASSELGGADTQYF
.	.	TRBV6-5	TRBJ1-5	TGTGCCAGCAGTTATGAGGGGAGCAATCAGCCCCAGCATTTT	CASSYEGSNQPQHF
.	TRBD1	TRBV24-1	TRBJ2-1	TGTGCCACCAGGGGGGGACAGGGGGCTTCAGGTGAGCAGTTCTTC	CATRGGQGASGEQFF
few	.	TRBV2	TRBJ2-7	TGTGCCAGCACCGGGGCCTACTACGAGCAGTACTTC	CASTGAYYEQYF
.	.	TRBV27	TRBJ2-5	TGTGCCAGCAGTTTAAGGGCAGTTGAGACCCAGTACTTC	CASSLRAVETQYF
.	.	TRBV9	TRBJ2-7	TGTGCCAGTGGGCGGGATATGAACTACGAGCAGTACTTC	CASGRDMNYEQYF
.	TRBD2	TRBV5-8	TRBJ2-1	TGTGCCAGCAGCTTGCGGCTAGCGGGAGGATATGAGCAGTTCTTC	CASSLRLAGGYEQFF
.	.	TRBV4-2	TRBJ1-4	TGTGCCAGCAGCCTCATAATAAATGAAAAACTGTTTTTT	CASSLIINEKLFF
.	.	TRBV6-5	TRBJ2-1	TGTGCCAGCAGTTTGGTCTCCTACAATGAGCAGTTCTTC	CASSLVSYNEQFF
.	.	TRBV28	TRBJ2-2	TGTGCCAGCAGTCTGACAGGGACTCCCGGGGAGCTGTTTTTT	CASSLTGTPGELFF
.	TRBD1	TRBV5-8	TRBJ2-5	TGTGCCAGCAGCTTAGGGACAGGGTGGGAGACCCAGTACTTC	CASSLGTGWETQYF